One sample yielded the 21 T cell receptor beta chains listed below, sequenced in a study of blood T cell repertoires in COVID-19. Some clones are missing from TCRdb's copy, which holds only in-frame ones; the method was immunoSEQ multiplex PCR. The data show about 480,000 clones, around 88% seen once. Sequenced: peripheral blood. The receptors were gathered from a woman between 50 and 59 years old with COVID-19, enrolled during active disease.

J is TRBJ1-2 and V is TRBV11-2, with D unresolved. Germline-derived CDR1 and CDR2 are SGHAT and FQNNGV. V lost 0 bases and J lost 7, with 9 bases in between. The CDR3 extends over 13 amino acids. The CDR3 sequence is CASSLDLSLGYTF. The DNA of the CDR3 is TGTGCCAGCAGCTTAGATCTTTCACTTGGCTACACCTTC.

The V and J genes are TRBV6-1 and TRBJ1-2, with D uncertain. This CDR3 has 12 residues. The germline CDR1 and CDR2 sequences are MNHNS and SASEGT. Trimming took off 3 bases at V and 8 bases at J, with 10 bases between the two ends. CDR3 in DNA: TGTGCCAGCAGTGACCCTCGGGGAGGCTACACCTTC. This codes for CASSDPRGGYTF.

The rearrangement links TRBV10-3 to TRBJ2-1; TRBD2 might be the D (6 bases). The V end lost 8 bases, the J end lost 4 bases, and 9 bases lay between the germline ends. In germline, CDR1 is ENHRY, CDR2 SYGVKD. The CDR3 runs 12 residues. The CDR3 coding sequence is TGTGCCATCGCGGGAACTTACAATGAGCAGTTCTTC. It is translated as CAIAGTYNEQFF.

V usage is TRBV19 and J usage is TRBJ1-2, with a possible D match to TRBD1 (6 bases). The V gene's germline CDR1 is LNHDA and CDR2 SQIVND (reference sequence). This CDR3 comprises 14 residues. Trimming took 6 bases from V and 7 from J, leaving 18 bases between them. The chain's CDR3 is CASREVGGPSGYTF. The DNA for the CDR3 is TGTGCCAGTAGGGAAGTGGGGGGGCCCTCTGGCTACACCTTC.

This chain joins TRBV3-1 (or the pseudogene TRBV3-2) and TRBJ2-5, with 9 nucleotides matching TRBD2. V gave up 4 bases and J gave up 5 bases; unmatched junction bases: 8. CDR1 and CDR2 from the germline V gene are LGHDT and YNNKEL (reference sequence). The CDR3 has 15 residues. Here the CDR3 DNA reads TGTGCCAGCAGCCGTGTCGGGCTAGCGGGGGAGACCCAGTACTTC. Protein: CASSRVGLAGETQYF.

The CDR3 reads CATSDPAADSNEQFF. CDR3 in DNA: TGTGCCACCAGTGATCCCGCCGCCGACAGCAATGAGCAGTTCTTC. The chain employs TRBV24-1 and TRBJ2-1, with TRBD1 as a possible D gene (5 bases). The CDR3 extends over 15 amino acids. Germline V gene lookup returns CDR1 KGHDR and CDR2 SFDVKD. V lost 3 bases and J lost 6, with 14 bases in between.

The V call is TRBV5-1, the J call TRBJ2-3; D unclear. Trimming removed 6 bases from V and 5 bases from J, with 7 bases in between. CDR3 size: 11 residues. Germline V gives CDR1 SGHRS, CDR2 YFSETQ. The CDR3, as DNA: TGCGCCAGCACCAGTGGAGATACGCAGTATTTT. This translates into CASTSGDTQYF. Together with reference TRBV5-1 and TRBJ2-3, the CDR3 gives the full variable domain: KAGVTQTPRYLIKTRGQQVTLSCSPISGHRSVSWYQQTPGQGLQFLFEYFSETQRNKGNFPGRFSGRQFSNSRSEMNVSTLELGDSALYLCASTSGDTQYFGPGTRLTVL.

This clone has just one count. The J gene is TRBJ1-1, the V gene TRBV10-3, with unresolved D. The length of the CDR3 is 13 residues. Germline V gives CDR1 ENHRY, CDR2 SYGVKD. Trimming removed 0 bases at V and 6 bases at J, with 8 bases between. The CDR3 loop is CAISESSGSEAFF. The CDR3, as DNA: TGTGCCATCAGTGAGTCGTCCGGGTCTGAAGCTTTCTTT.

The chain recombines TRBV7-8 with TRBJ1-2; D is unresolved. V shed 5 bases and J shed 6 bases, with 16 bases lying between them. Germline V gene sequence: CDR1 SGHVS, CDR2 FQNEAQ. The CDR3 extends over 14 amino acids. The CDR3 reads CASSPNLLTNGYTF. DNA for the CDR3: TGTGCCAGCAGCCCGAATCTACTTACTAATGGCTACACCTTC. Full variable domain (rest looked up from reference TRBV7-8 and TRBJ1-2): GAGVSQSPRYKVAKRGQDVALRCDPISGHVSLFWYQQALGQGPEFLTYFQNEAQLDKSGLPSDRFFAERPEGSVSTLKIQRTQQEDSAVYLCASSPNLLTNGYTFGSGTRLTVV.

This clone is a singleton in its sample. This rearrangement joins TRBV30 to TRBJ1-2; D gene ambiguous. Germline V gives CDR1 GTSNPN, CDR2 SVGIG (reference sequence). V was shortened by 2 bases and J by 0 bases, with 10 bases between the two germline ends. The CDR3 runs 14 residues. The CDR3 loop reads CAWSQRRANYGYTF. The CDR3 coding sequence is TGTGCCTGGAGTCAAAGGAGGGCTAACTATGGCTACACCTTC.

The CDR3 spells CASRRPGQGEVTGELFF. For the CDR3, the DNA is TGTGCCAGTAGACGACCGGGACAGGGCGAGGTCACCGGGGAGCTGTTTTTT. The chain combines TRBV19 with TRBJ2-2, with 9 bases matching TRBD1. CDR3 length: 17 residues. V lost 6 bases, J lost 4 bases, and 12 bases stayed unmatched. Germline-derived CDR1 and CDR2 are LNHDA and SQIVND (reference sequence).

The V and J genes are TRBV27 and TRBJ2-7; D is possibly TRBD2 (7 bases). The germline gives CDR1 MNHEY, CDR2 SMNVEV (reference sequence). V dropped 9 bases and J dropped 2 bases, with 17 bases sitting between them. The CDR3 runs 14 residues. CDR3 nucleotides: TGTGCCAGTAGGAAAGGGGGGGACGCCTACGAGCAGTACTTC. Amino acid sequence: CASRKGGDAYEQYF.

The rearrangement links TRBV2 to TRBJ1-5; 7 positions match TRBD1. Losses at the gene ends were 6 bases for V and 8 bases for J; bases not matched to a gene: 7. In germline, CDR1 is SNHLY, CDR2 FYNNEI. The CDR3 is made up of 13 amino acids. The CDR3 region is CASRPQGKEPQHF. The CDR3 nucleotides read TGTGCCAGCAGGCCACAGGGGAAGGAGCCCCAGCATTTT. The whole variable domain, filled in from reference TRBV2 and TRBJ1-5, reads EPEVTQTPSHQVTQMGQEVILRCVPISNHLYFYWYRQILGQKVEFLVSFYNNEISEKSEIFDDQFSVERPDGSNFTLKIRSTKLEDSAMYFCASRPQGKEPQHFGDGTRLSIL.

The J gene is TRBJ2-1, the V gene TRBV9, with D unclear. V was trimmed by 4 bases and J by 6 bases, leaving 20 bases between them. Germline V lookup: CDR1 SGDLS, CDR2 YYNGEE. The CDR3 has 16 residues. The CDR3, as DNA: TGTGCCAGCAGCCCCCGCATGAGTACCGTTTCCAATGAGCAGTTCTTC. Translating it yields CASSPRMSTVSNEQFF. Based on the CDR3 plus reference TRBV9 and TRBJ2-1, the full variable domain is DSGVTQTPKHLITATGQRVTLRCSPRSGDLSVYWYQQSLDQGLQFLIQYYNGEERAKGNILERFSAQQFPDLHSELNLSSLELGDSALYFCASSPRMSTVSNEQFFGPGTRLTVL.

This rearrangement joins TRBV9 to TRBJ1-1; the D is unclear. Per the germline V gene, CDR1 is SGDLS and CDR2 is YYNGEE. CDR3 size: 14 residues. The germline V and J ends were trimmed by 0 bases and 4 bases, with 10 bases remaining between them. The DNA of the CDR3 is TGTGCCAGCAGCGTAGGAGGTTCGGGCACTGAAGCTTTCTTT. It codes for CASSVGGSGTEAFF.

The V call is TRBV19, the J call TRBJ2-3; TRBD2 matches 11 bases. V gave up 3 bases and J gave up 6 bases; unmatched junction bases: 5. CDR3 length: 15 amino acids. CDR1 is LNHDA and CDR2 is SQIVND in the germline V gene (reference sequence). The CDR3 DNA reads TGTGCCAGTAGTATGCAGACTAGCGGGGTGGATACGCAGTATTTT. This codes for CASSMQTSGVDTQYF.

This sequence joins TRBV10-1 and TRBJ1-6; D not resolved. The germline CDR1 and CDR2 sequences are WNHNN and SYGVQD (reference sequence). Between the trimmed V and J ends, which lost 4 bases and 7 bases, there was a span of 8 bases. CDR3 length: 13 amino acids. CDR3 region: CASSGTGNSPLHF. For the CDR3, the DNA is TGCGCCAGCAGTGGGACGGGGAATTCACCCCTCCACTTT.

The chain has TRBV2 and TRBJ1-1; TRBD1 agrees at 7 bases. Unmatched junction bases numbered 13, after V lost 6 bases and J lost 6 bases. CDR3 length: 15 amino acids. Germline V CDR1 and CDR2: SNHLY, FYNNEI. The CDR3 reads CASSPGGPLVAEAFF. The CDR3 bases are TGTGCCAGCAGCCCAGGGGGACCCCTAGTGGCTGAAGCTTTCTTT.

About this clone itself: One junction end does not reproduce the germline sequence, and a read error may be involved. The rearrangement links TRBV9 to TRBJ2-1, with 9 bases matching TRBD1. The CDR3 has 13 residues. The germline CDR1 and CDR2 sequences are SGDLS and YYNGEE. As DNA, the CDR3 is TGTGCCAGCAGCGTAGATCCGGGACAGGGCCTACTCTTC. Translating gives CASSVDPGQGLLF.

This rearrangement joins TRBV5-4 to TRBJ1-2; 9 bases map to TRBD1. V lost 4 bases, J lost 12 bases, and 10 bases stayed unmatched. This CDR3 has 13 amino acids. CDR1 and CDR2 from the germline V gene are SGHNT and YYREEE (reference sequence). The CDR3 sequence: CASSTWDRVRHTF. CDR3 sequence (DNA): TGTGCCAGCAGCACATGGGACAGGGTAAGGCACACCTTC.

The chain joins TRBV12-5 to TRBJ2-4; maybe TRBD1 (6 bases). The CDR3 is 16 residues long. The V end was cut by 2 bases, the J end by 12 bases, with 23 bases between. The germline V gene has CDR1 LGHNT and CDR2 FRNRAP. CDR3 DNA sequence: TGTGCTAGTGGTTTGACTCGACAGGATTATAGGGCATCTCAGTACTTC. Amino acids: CASGLTRQDYRASQYF.